The 31 T cell receptor beta chains below were found in one sample sequenced in a study of T cell responses to AZD1222 COVID-19 vaccine. The protocol was immunoSEQ multiplex PCR, while the TCRdb copy is restricted to in-frame clones and leaves out a portion. This sample has some 150,000 clones, with 80% to 85% found just once. The sequencing here drew on peripheral blood, taken on day 0 of MenACWY control vaccination. These receptors all stem from an adult in good health.

The V call is TRBV2, the J call TRBJ2-4, with TRBD1 identical over 7 bases. The V and J ends lost 6 bases and 5 bases, in that order; junction bases with no gene match: 7. CDR1 and CDR2 from the germline V gene are SNHLY and FYNNEI. This CDR3 contains 14 residues. The CDR3 spells CASSSTGYENIQYF. Written as DNA, the CDR3 is TGTGCCAGCAGCTCGACAGGGTACGAAAACATTCAGTACTTC. Combining the CDR3 with reference TRBV2 and TRBJ2-4 gives the whole variable domain EPEVTQTPSHQVTQMGQEVILRCVPISNHLYFYWYRQILGQKVEFLVSFYNNEISEKSEIFDDQFSVERPDGSNFTLKIRSTKLEDSAMYFCASSSTGYENIQYFGAGTRLSVL.

This chain links TRBV7-2 with TRBJ2-7; D call uncertain. The CDR3 runs 15 residues. CDR1 and CDR2 from the germline V gene are SGHTA and FQGNSA. Trimming took off 4 bases at V and 0 bases at J, with 13 bases between the two ends. Here the CDR3 reads CASSSGRRSSYEQYF. CDR3 coding DNA: TGTGCCAGCAGCTCCGGACGGAGAAGCTCCTACGAGCAGTACTTC.

Concerning this clone itself: An end of the junction differs from the germline gene, which may be a read error. This chain joins TRBV28 and TRBJ1-4; 7 bases align to TRBD1. In germline, CDR1 is MDHEN, CDR2 SYDVKM. The CDR3 spans 17 residues. The CDR3 sequence: CARSPPGGRGANEKLFF. The CDR3 DNA reads TGTGCCCGCAGTCCGCCGGGGGGCAGGGGGGCTAATGAAAAACTGTTTTTT.

The chain has TRBV9 and TRBJ1-6; TRBD1 aligns across 7 bases. The CDR3 length is 16 residues. Germline V lookup: CDR1 SGDLS, CDR2 YYNGEE. J gave up 7 bases and V 0 bases, and 7 bases lay outside the gene matches. The CDR3 coding sequence is TGTGCCAGCAGCGTAGCCGGGACAGAGAGAAATTCACCCCTCCACTTT. It codes for CASSVAGTERNSPLHF.

J is TRBJ1-1 and V is TRBV5-1; no reliable D call. Trimming left V 1 base short and J 0 bases short, with 10 bases between. The CDR3 totals 15 residues. Looked up from germline, CDR1 is SGHRS and CDR2 is YFSETQ. This chain's CDR3 is CASSLLADMNTEAFF. DNA for the CDR3: TGCGCCAGCAGCTTGCTCGCGGATATGAACACTGAAGCTTTCTTT.

The gene calls are TRBV3-1 (or the pseudogene TRBV3-2) and TRBJ1-5; TRBD1 agrees at 8 bases. The CDR3 extends over 15 amino acids. Germline assignment: CDR1 LGHDT and CDR2 YNNKEL (reference sequence). After removal of 4 bases from V and 4 bases from J, the junction contained 6 bases not matched to a gene. CDR3 sequence reads: CASSRGGQGNQPQHF. In nucleotides, the CDR3 is TGTGCCAGCAGCCGAGGCGGACAGGGAAATCAGCCCCAGCATTTT.

The CDR3 DNA reads TGTGCCAGCAGTTTATGGGATGAGCAGTTCTTC. Encoded protein: CASSLWDEQFF. The V gene is TRBV12-3 or TRBV12-4, the J gene TRBJ2-1; D is unclear. CDR3 length equals 11 residues. V lost 2 bases and J lost 8, with 4 bases in between.

This clone has a handful of counts. This chain uses TRBV14 with TRBJ1-6; D possibly corresponds to TRBD1 (6 bases). V was shortened by 6 bases and J by 0 bases, with 18 bases between the two germline ends. Germline assignment: CDR1 SGHDN and CDR2 FVKESK. The CDR3 loop spans 18 amino acids. The CDR3 bases are TGTGCCAGCAGTCTGGTCGGAGGGGGAAGCTCCTATAATTCACCCCTCCACTTT. Amino acids: CASSLVGGGSSYNSPLHF.

The chain recombines TRBV6-5 with TRBJ2-5; D uncertain. This CDR3 region has 14 residues. Germline lookup yields CDR1 MNHEY and CDR2 SVGAGI. Trimming removed 5 bases at V and 4 bases at J, with 14 bases between. This chain's CDR3 is CASSHNSNAETQYF. CDR3 nucleotides: TGTGCCAGCAGTCACAACTCCAACGCAGAGACCCAGTACTTC.

This clone has a handful of counts. CDR3 in DNA: TGTGCCAGCAGCTTGAGGTTTGGGGGAAATCAGCCCCAGCATTTT. As protein: CASSLRFGGNQPQHF. The chain carries TRBV5-6 and TRBJ1-5, with D possibly being TRBD1 (5 bases). The V end was cut by 1 base, the J end by 4 bases, with 12 bases between. This CDR3 comprises 15 residues. Germline CDR1 SGHDT, CDR2 YYEEEE.

The rearrangement uses TRBV5-4 and TRBJ1-6; D is ambiguous. CDR1 is SGHNT and CDR2 is YYREEE in the germline V gene (reference sequence). The CDR3 has 15 amino acids. V shed 0 bases and J shed 7 bases, with 11 bases lying between them. As DNA, the CDR3 is TGTGCCAGCAGCTTGGAGCAATTGGAAAATTCACCCCTCCACTTT. Amino acids: CASSLEQLENSPLHF.

The V call is TRBV27, the J call TRBJ2-2, with 7 bases that match TRBD1. The ends lost 5 bases at V and 4 bases at J; junction bases unmatched: 4. The CDR3 is made up of 14 amino acids. Germline V gives CDR1 MNHEY, CDR2 SMNVEV (reference sequence). CDR3 bases: TGTGCCAGCAGTCGGACAGGAGTCACCGGGGAGCTGTTTTTT. It yields the protein CASSRTGVTGELFF.

The chain has TRBV14 and TRBJ1-4; D remains ambiguous. The CDR3 is made up of 17 amino acids. Germline V gene lookup returns CDR1 SGHDN and CDR2 FVKESK. The germline V and J ends were trimmed by 2 bases and 0 bases, with 13 bases remaining between them. CDR3 sequence (DNA): TGTGCCAGCAGCCAATTGGCTTCGAGGGCAACTAATGAAAAACTGTTTTTT. Its protein product is CASSQLASRATNEKLFF. The full variable domain, in which reference TRBV14 and TRBJ1-4 provide the parts outside the CDR3, is EAGVTQFPSHSVIEKGQTVTLRCDPISGHDNLYWYRRVMGKEIKFLLHFVKESKQDESGMPNNRFLAERTGGTYSTLKVQPAELEDSGVYFCASSQLASRATNEKLFFGSGTQLSVL.

This chain connects TRBV6-5 to TRBJ2-2, with D perhaps TRBD1 (6 bases). The CDR3 consists of 14 residues. V dropped 5 bases and J dropped 3 bases, with 10 bases sitting between them. The germline gives CDR1 MNHEY, CDR2 SVGAGI. CDR3 coding DNA: TGTGCCAGCAGTCCGACAGGACACACCGGGGAGCTGTTTTTT. This encodes CASSPTGHTGELFF.

This clone was picked up a small number of times. The chain has TRBV13 and TRBJ2-7, with TRBD2 matching 10 bases. The germline V gene encodes CDR1 PRHDT and CDR2 FYEKMQ (reference sequence). Trimming removed 3 bases from V and 4 bases from J; junction bases left unmatched: 6. The CDR3 length is 15 residues. CDR3 in amino acids: CASSFSSSGGYEQYF. Written as DNA, the CDR3 is TGTGCCAGCAGCTTCTCATCTAGCGGGGGTTACGAGCAGTACTTC.

This clone appeared a single time. J is TRBJ2-7 and V is TRBV7-9; weak D call: TRBD1 (5 bases). CDR1 SEHNR and CDR2 FQNEAQ come from the germline V gene (reference sequence). The CDR3 is 14 residues long. V lost 2 bases, J lost 2 bases, and 10 bases lay in between. The CDR3: CASSLKGNAYEQYF. CDR3 coding DNA: TGTGCCAGCAGCTTAAAGGGGAATGCCTACGAGCAGTACTTC.

The chain uses TRBV11-2 and TRBJ1-4; D is ambiguous. The CDR3 runs 14 residues. Trimming took off 2 bases at V and 10 bases at J, with 14 bases between the two ends. The germline V gene encodes CDR1 SGHAT and CDR2 FQNNGV. The CDR3 loop reads CASSLMGPKGKLFF. In DNA, the CDR3 is TGTGCCAGCAGCTTAATGGGCCCAAAAGGAAAACTGTTTTTT.

This rearrangement joins TRBV12-5 to TRBJ2-5, with TRBD1 identical over 8 bases. Germline values: CDR1 LGHNT, CDR2 FRNRAP. V gave up 6 bases and J gave up 5 bases; unmatched junction bases: 14. CDR3 length equals 16 residues. In DNA form, the CDR3 reads TGTGCTAGTGGCTCCAGATGGCAGGGGGCGCGGGAGACCCAGTACTTC. Amino acids: CASGSRWQGARETQYF.

In DNA form, the CDR3 reads TGTGCCAGCAGCCTTGTTAAAAACACCATATATTTT. It is translated as CASSLVKNTIYF. V usage is TRBV3-1 (or the pseudogene TRBV3-2) and J usage is TRBJ1-3; D ambiguous. CDR1 is LGHDT and CDR2 is YNNKEL in the germline V gene (reference sequence). The CDR3 consists of 12 residues. V lost 4 bases and J 6 bases, leaving 7 bases between the germline ends.

The CDR3 nucleotides are TGTGCCAGCAGGGGGGGACGGAAGAACACTGAAGCTTTCTTT. It codes for CASRGGRKNTEAFF. The genes are TRBV6-5 and TRBJ1-1; the D gene is possibly TRBD1 (5 bases). CDR3 length: 14 amino acids. The germline V and J ends were trimmed by 6 bases and 1 base, with 12 bases remaining between them. Germline-derived CDR1 and CDR2 are MNHEY and SVGAGI.

This chain links TRBV19 with TRBJ1-2, with 9 bases that match TRBD1. The CDR3 extends over 18 amino acids. The germline V gene has CDR1 LNHDA and CDR2 SQIVND (reference sequence). With 4 bases clipped from V and 8 bases from J, the junction kept 20 bases outside the gene matches. CDR3 protein: CASSRTGTGLLISQGYTF. The CDR3 nucleotides are TGTGCCAGTAGTAGAACCGGGACAGGGCTTCTCATATCGCAGGGCTACACCTTC.

J is TRBJ1-1 and V is TRBV7-9; D gene uncertain. Germline CDR1 is SEHNR and CDR2 is FQNEAQ (reference sequence). V lost 5 bases to trimming and J lost 2 bases, with 9 bases between them. The CDR3 covers 13 residues. The CDR3 protein is CASSPFVNTEAFF. The CDR3 DNA is TGTGCCAGCAGCCCGTTTGTAAACACTGAAGCTTTCTTT.

The rearrangement uses TRBV5-6 and TRBJ1-4; the match to TRBD1 covers 7 bases. Trimming took 3 bases from V and 8 from J; bases not matched to a gene: 1. The CDR3 has 12 amino acids. Looked up from germline, CDR1 is SGHDT and CDR2 is YYEEEE. The CDR3 bases are TGTGCCAGCAGCTGGGACAGAGAAAAACTGTTTTTT. This encodes CASSWDREKLFF.

The chain joins TRBV18 to TRBJ2-7; D not resolved. CDR3 size: 12 residues. Germline CDR1 KGHSH, CDR2 LQKENI. V lost 4 bases to trimming and J lost 4 bases, with 8 bases between them. CDR3 protein: CASSQSGYEQYV. CDR3 coding DNA: TGTGCCAGCTCACAGTCCGGGTACGAGCAGTACGTC.

This clone was recorded only once. The chain employs TRBV2 and TRBJ1-1; D remains unclear. V was clipped by 6 bases and J by 0 bases, with 11 bases between them. Germline CDR1 reads SNHLY; CDR2 reads FYNNEI. The CDR3 totals 14 residues. The CDR3 nucleotides read TGTGCCAGCAGCCCCATGGTGGTGAACACTGAAGCTTTCTTT. Translated, it gives CASSPMVVNTEAFF.

V gene TRBV5-1 combines with J gene TRBJ2-5, with D perhaps matching TRBD1 or TRBD2 (5 bases each). Trimming cost V 4 bases and J 4 bases, with 14 bases left between them. Germline CDR1 and CDR2: SGHRS and YFSETQ. The CDR3 extends over 14 amino acids. The CDR3 nucleotides read TGCGCCAGCAGCCCGGGACGCGCCCTAGAGACCCAGTACTTC. Its translation: CASSPGRALETQYF.

V usage is TRBV4-1 and J usage is TRBJ1-1, with 7 bases that match TRBD1. J was trimmed by 3 bases and V by 3 bases; bases with no gene match: 4. This CDR3 contains 14 residues. Per the germline V gene, CDR1 is MGHRA and CDR2 is YSYEKL. CDR3: CASSHGDSYTEAFF. Written as DNA, the CDR3 is TGCGCCAGCAGCCACGGGGACAGCTACACTGAAGCTTTCTTT.

The CDR3 here is CASRRKENTGELFF. The CDR3 coding sequence is TGTGCCAGCAGGCGGAAGGAGAACACCGGGGAGCTGTTTTTT. J is TRBJ2-2 and V is TRBV27; the D is unclear. This CDR3 is built from 14 residues. V was pared by 6 bases and J by 1 base, with 9 bases between. In germline, CDR1 is MNHEY, CDR2 SMNVEV (reference sequence).

The rearrangement links TRBV6-5 to TRBJ2-2; 9 positions match TRBD1. V dropped 4 bases and J dropped 7; count of bases not matched to a gene: 7. From germline, CDR1 is MNHEY and CDR2 SVGAGI. The CDR3 length is 15 residues. CDR3 region: CASSSGDRVGGELFF. CDR3 DNA: TGTGCCAGCAGTTCGGGGGACAGGGTTGGCGGGGAGCTGTTTTTT.

This clone is a singleton in its sample. The V call is TRBV5-4, the J call TRBJ2-3, with 7 positions matching TRBD2. CDR1 is SGHNT and CDR2 is YYREEE in the germline V gene (reference sequence). CDR3 length: 15 residues. V gave up 2 bases and J gave up 2 bases; unmatched junction bases: 5. CDR3 DNA: TGTGCCAGCAGCTTCCTGGCGGGGGTCACAGATACGCAGTATTTT. This codes for CASSFLAGVTDTQYF. The full variable domain, in which reference TRBV5-4 and TRBJ2-3 provide the parts outside the CDR3, is ETGVTQSPTHLIKTRGQQVTLRCSSQSGHNTVSWYQQALGQGPQFIFQYYREEENGRGNFPPRFSGLQFPNYSSELNVNALELDDSALYLCASSFLAGVTDTQYFGPGTRLTVL.

The chain joins TRBV5-4 to TRBJ2-5, with D tentatively TRBD2 (6 bases). Trimming removed 2 bases at V and 3 bases at J, with 8 bases between. Looked up from germline, CDR1 is SGHNT and CDR2 is YYREEE (reference sequence). The CDR3 is 13 amino acids. The CDR3 DNA reads TGTGCCAGCAGCTTCGGGGGTGAAGAGACCCAGTACTTC. This encodes CASSFGGEETQYF.